This T cell receptor beta chain was retrieved from a study of T cells in Graves' hyperthyroidism and ophthalmopathy. Study information: Upon initial diagnosis and before any treatment, peripheral blood was collected.

Regarding the study as a whole: Classification by a 13 V-J model distinguished ophthalmopathy from stable hyperthyroidism. Clonotypes that were expanded in thyroid above 0.001 mostly appeared in blood too.

Patients affected by ophthalmopathy presented a Clinical Activity Score of at least 3, a NOSPECS grade of at least 4, and disease duration below 3 months. Of note for this clonotype: Its antigen remains unknown.

Germline CDR1 MDHEN, CDR2 SYDVKM. With V trimmed by 4 bases and J by 1 base, 7 bases remained unmatched. This CDR3 has 16 amino acids. RNA transcripts provided the source from which TCR beta CDR3 regions were amplified. During a first-round RT-PCR of the TCR CDR3, the HTBI primer set was used. MiXCR, applied by TCRdb to the multiplex PCR reads, yields one record per CDR3 protein. The table shows about 640,000 distinct CDR3 sequences, with roughly 20% occurring only once. Sequencing input: blood. The rearrangement links TRBV28 to TRBJ2-1; 7 bases match TRBD1. This TCR came from a man aged 25 to 40 with Graves' ophthalmopathy. CDR3 nucleotide sequence: TGTGCCAGCAGTTCCCCGGGACAGAGGTCCTACAATGAGCAGTTCTTC. This sequence encodes CASSSPGQRSYNEQFF.